One and the same sample provided the 5 T cell receptor beta chains below, sequenced in a study of blood T cell repertoires in COVID-19. Some clones are missing from TCRdb's copy, which holds only in-frame ones; the method was immunoSEQ multiplex PCR. The data show some 80,000 clones, around 90% seen once. The sample comprised peripheral blood. The receptors derive from an elderly woman with active or convalescent COVID-19.

The chain recombines TRBV2 with TRBJ2-5; 7 bases agree with TRBD1. The V gene end was trimmed by 7 bases and the J gene end by 3 bases; junction bases not matched to a gene: 8. The V gene's germline CDR1 is SNHLY and CDR2 FYNNEI. CDR3 length equals 14 residues. This CDR3 reads CASKYDRVEETQYF. The CDR3 region has the DNA TGTGCCAGCAAGTACGACAGGGTCGAAGAGACCCAGTACTTC.

The rearrangement uses TRBV6-2 or TRBV6-3 and TRBJ2-7, with D possibly matching TRBD2 (5 bases). V lost 6 bases, J lost 4 bases, and 16 bases lay in between. Germline V CDR1 and CDR2: MNHEY, SVGEGT. The CDR3 contains 14 residues. CDR3 amino acids: CASSRTGRVYEQYF. CDR3 sequence (DNA): TGTGCCAGCAGCCGGACGGGAAGGGTGTACGAGCAGTACTTC.

The gene calls are TRBV19 and TRBJ1-3; D is unresolved. CDR3 length: 13 amino acids. Germline V gene sequence: CDR1 LNHDA, CDR2 SQIVND (reference sequence). Trimming took off 5 bases at V and 2 bases at J, with 7 bases between the two ends. CDR3 sequence: CASSPRAGNTIYF. DNA for the CDR3: TGTGCCAGTAGTCCCCGCGCTGGAAACACCATATATTTT.

The rearrangement links TRBV6-2 or TRBV6-3 to TRBJ1-5; 7 nucleotides align to TRBD1. The J segment lost 1 base and the V segment lost 0 bases, leaving 3 bases of the junction unmatched. This CDR3 has 16 amino acids. Germline loops: CDR1 MNHEY, CDR2 SVGEGT. The CDR3 coding sequence is TGTGCCAGCAGTTACTCTTCACAGGGGAGCAATCAGCCCCAGCATTTT. This sequence encodes CASSYSSQGSNQPQHF.

V gene TRBV18 combines with J gene TRBJ1-1; TRBD1 aligns across 7 bases. Germline CDR1 and CDR2: KGHSH and LQKENI. The CDR3 spans 15 residues. The J segment lost 2 bases and the V segment lost 3 bases, leaving 6 bases of the junction unmatched. The CDR3 region has the DNA TGTGCCAGCTCACCCGCGACAGGGCGTAACACTGAAGCTTTCTTT. This codes for CASSPATGRNTEAFF.